These 15 T cell receptor beta chains share one sample of origin, sequenced in a study of OX40 agonist ivuxolimab in advanced cancers. The data were produced by immunoSEQ multiplex PCR, yet TCRdb's version contains in-frame clones alone and is incomplete. The data contain about 60,000 clones, around 90% of them seen just once; the ten biggest clones take up around 15%. Sequences were derived from CD4+ or CD8+ T cells sorted from blood, sampled in a trial of the OX40 agonist ivuxolimab. These receptors all stem from an adult with an advanced solid tumor such as melanoma, head and neck, liver or kidney cancer.

The chain joins TRBV20-1 to TRBJ2-1; possibly TRBD2 for D (6 bases). CDR1 and CDR2 (germline): DFQATT, SNEGSKA (reference sequence). Trimming stripped 6 bases from V and 9 bases from J, with 12 bases between. This CDR3 region has 11 residues. The CDR3 nucleotides read TGCAGTGCAAACCGGGACTTTGAGCAGTTCTTC. Translating it yields CSANRDFEQFF.

The chain uses TRBV11-3 and TRBJ1-3, with a possible D match to TRBD1 (6 bases). This CDR3 is built from 15 residues. Germline CDR1 and CDR2: SGHNT and YENEEA. With 4 bases removed from V and 0 bases from J, the gap between germline ends came to 10 bases. The CDR3 DNA is TGTGCCAGCAGCTCGTCGACAGGCTCTGGAAACACCATATATTTT. Amino acid sequence: CASSSSTGSGNTIYF. The full variable domain, with the rest looked up from reference TRBV11-3 and TRBJ1-3, is EAGVVQSPRYKIIEKKQPVAFWCNPISGHNTLYWYLQNLGQGPELLIRYENEEAVDDSQLPKDRFSAERLKGVDSTLKIQPAELGDSAVYLCASSSSTGSGNTIYFGEGSWLTVV.

V and J are TRBV11-2 and TRBJ2-3; D unresolved. Trimming removed 5 bases at V and 5 bases at J, with 8 bases between. The CDR3 contains 12 residues. Germline V lookup: CDR1 SGHAT, CDR2 FQNNGV. The CDR3 DNA sequence: TGTGCCAGCAGCCGGCAGGTAGATACGCAGTATTTT. Its translation: CASSRQVDTQYF.

The rearrangement uses TRBV11-3 and TRBJ2-3, with D perhaps matching TRBD2 (6 bases). This CDR3 is built from 14 residues. From germline, CDR1 is SGHNT and CDR2 YENEEA. Trimming shortened V by 1 base and J by 2 bases, and 7 bases separated the two germline ends. The CDR3 protein is CASSLGGVTDTQYF. For the CDR3, the DNA is TGTGCCAGCAGCTTAGGCGGGGTCACAGATACGCAGTATTTT.

The chain uses TRBV25-1 and TRBJ2-7; D is possibly TRBD1 (6 bases). Trimming left V 1 base short and J 0 bases short, with 13 bases between. The CDR3 covers 16 residues. Germline CDR1 MGHDK, CDR2 SYGVNS. The CDR3 loop is CASSESRGLGSYEQYF. The CDR3, as DNA: TGTGCCAGCAGTGAATCCAGGGGTTTGGGCTCCTACGAGCAGTACTTC.

The chain employs TRBV11-3 and TRBJ2-1, with 9 bases lining up with TRBD2. V dropped 0 bases and J dropped 4; count of bases not matched to a gene: 7. Germline V CDR1 and CDR2: SGHNT, YENEEA. The CDR3 has 17 amino acids. The CDR3 here is CASSLEILAGAYNEQFF. The CDR3 DNA follows: TGTGCCAGCAGCTTAGAAATCTTAGCGGGAGCTTACAATGAGCAGTTCTTC.

The chain couples TRBV11-1 to TRBJ2-1, with TRBD2 matching over 9 bases. V lost 4 bases and J lost 1; bases outside the gene matches: 5. Per the germline V gene, CDR1 is SGHAT and CDR2 is FQDESV (reference sequence). The CDR3 is 16 residues long. CDR3 nucleotides: TGTGCCAGCAGCTCCCTAGCGGGGACTTCCTACAATGAGCAGTTCTTC. It encodes CASSSLAGTSYNEQFF. The entire variable domain, with the rest obtained from reference TRBV11-1 and TRBJ2-1, is as follows: EAEVAQSPRYKITEKSQAVAFWCDPISGHATLYWYRQILGQGPELLVQFQDESVVDDSQLPKDRFSAERLKGVDSTLKIQPAELGDSAMYLCASSSLAGTSYNEQFFGPGTRLTVL.

The chain joins TRBV4-1 to TRBJ1-4, with D unresolved. Between the trimmed V and J ends, which lost 3 bases and 5 bases, there was a span of 10 bases. CDR1 and CDR2 from the germline V gene are MGHRA and YSYEKL. CDR3 size: 14 residues. This CDR3 reads CASSQDGNNEKLFF. The DNA for the CDR3 is TGCGCCAGCAGCCAGGACGGAAACAATGAAAAACTGTTTTTT.

The chain joins TRBV9 to TRBJ1-5; perhaps TRBD1 as D (5 bases). V lost 5 bases to trimming and J lost 5 bases, with 17 bases between them. This CDR3 is 15 amino acids long. The germline V gene encodes CDR1 SGDLS and CDR2 YYNGEE. CDR3 coding DNA: TGTGCCAGCAGTCCCCAGGCCGGACAAGATCAGCCCCAGCATTTT. Translating it yields CASSPQAGQDQPQHF.

CDR3 protein: CASGYTGGNQPQHF. DNA of the CDR3: TGTGCCAGCGGTTATACAGGGGGCAATCAGCCCCAGCATTTT. This chain links TRBV7-2 with TRBJ1-5; 7 bases agree with TRBD1. With 8 bases clipped from V and 2 bases from J, the junction kept 6 bases outside the gene matches. CDR3 size: 14 residues. Per germline, CDR1 SGHTA and CDR2 FQGNSA.

The chain is built from TRBV7-6 and TRBJ2-1; D may be TRBD2 (6 bases). V lost 0 bases and J 8 bases, leaving 20 bases between the germline ends. Germline CDR1 SGHVS, CDR2 FNYEAQ. CDR3 size: 17 residues. CDR3 nucleotides: TGTGCCAGCAGCTTAGCGGTGGGAGCTGCGGGGTGGGATGAGCAGTTCTTC. Encoded protein: CASSLAVGAAGWDEQFF.

Here the CDR3 reads CAISVIEGDTQYF. CDR3 nucleotide sequence: TGTGCCATCAGTGTCATAGAGGGAGATACGCAGTATTTT. The chain joins TRBV10-3 to TRBJ2-3; weak D call: TRBD2 (5 bases). The CDR3 covers 13 residues. Germline CDR1 and CDR2: ENHRY and SYGVKD. Trimming removed 4 bases from V and 5 bases from J, with 10 bases in between.

The chain employs TRBV2 and TRBJ2-7, with 7 bases lining up with TRBD2. V lost 4 bases, J lost 3 bases, and 6 bases stayed unmatched. This CDR3 comprises 14 residues. Looked up from germline, CDR1 is SNHLY and CDR2 is FYNNEI. CDR3 loop: CASSVASGDYEQYF. For the CDR3, the DNA is TGTGCCAGCAGTGTCGCTAGCGGAGACTACGAGCAGTACTTC. Variable domain in full (rest from reference TRBV2 and TRBJ2-7): EPEVTQTPSHQVTQMGQEVILRCVPISNHLYFYWYRQILGQKVEFLVSFYNNEISEKSEIFDDQFSVERPDGSNFTLKIRSTKLEDSAMYFCASSVASGDYEQYFGPGTRLTVT.

The chain is built from TRBV7-9 and TRBJ2-7, with D possibly matching TRBD1 (6 bases). Germline CDR1 SEHNR, CDR2 FQNEAQ (reference sequence). Between the trimmed V and J ends, which lost 5 bases and 2 bases, there was a span of 16 bases. The CDR3 contains 15 residues. CDR3 region: CASSRGGGNTYEQYF. DNA of the CDR3: TGTGCCAGCAGCCGTGGGGGCGGCAACACCTACGAGCAGTACTTC.

V and J are TRBV7-2 and TRBJ2-4, with D maybe TRBD2 (7 bases). V lost 6 bases, J lost 0 bases, and 18 bases lay in between. The V gene's germline CDR1 is SGHTA and CDR2 FQGNSA. The CDR3 sequence is 17 residues long. CDR3 sequence: CASRMTGGAGAKNIQYF. The CDR3 DNA reads as TGTGCCAGCAGGATGACTGGGGGGGCTGGAGCCAAAAACATTCAGTACTTC.